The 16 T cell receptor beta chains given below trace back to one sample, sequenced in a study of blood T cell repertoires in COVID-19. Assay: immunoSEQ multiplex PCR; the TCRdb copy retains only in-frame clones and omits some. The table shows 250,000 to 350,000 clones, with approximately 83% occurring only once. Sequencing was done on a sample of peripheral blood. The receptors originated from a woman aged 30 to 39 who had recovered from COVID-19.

The CDR3 is CASSKDPAGSTDTQYF. The CDR3 DNA reads TGTGCCAGCAGCAAAGATCCAGCGGGGAGCACAGATACGCAGTATTTT. The V call is TRBV21-1, the J call TRBJ2-3; the tabulated D call, TRBD2, remains unverified against the DNA. TRBV21-1 constitutes a pseudogene. The CDR3 length is 16 residues.

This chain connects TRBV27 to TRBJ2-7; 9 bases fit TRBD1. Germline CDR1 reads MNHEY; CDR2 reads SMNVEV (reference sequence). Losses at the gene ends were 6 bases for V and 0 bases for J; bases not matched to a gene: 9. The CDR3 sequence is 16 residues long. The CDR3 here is CASSRGTGGNSYEQYF. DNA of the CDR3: TGTGCCAGCAGCCGGGGAACAGGGGGCAACTCCTACGAGCAGTACTTC.

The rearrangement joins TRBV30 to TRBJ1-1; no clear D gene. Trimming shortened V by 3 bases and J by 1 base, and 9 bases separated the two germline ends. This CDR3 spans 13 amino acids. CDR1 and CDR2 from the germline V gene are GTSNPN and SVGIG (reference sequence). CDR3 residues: CAWRRQRNTEAFF. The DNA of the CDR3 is TGTGCCTGGAGGAGACAACGGAACACTGAAGCTTTCTTT.

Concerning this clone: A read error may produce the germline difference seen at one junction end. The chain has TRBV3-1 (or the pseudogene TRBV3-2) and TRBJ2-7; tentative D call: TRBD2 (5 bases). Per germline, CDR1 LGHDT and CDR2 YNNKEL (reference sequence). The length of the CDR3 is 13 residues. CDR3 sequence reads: CASSPWSSEGKNF. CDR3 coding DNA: TGTGCCAGCAGCCCCTGGAGTAGCGAGGGAAAGAACTTC.

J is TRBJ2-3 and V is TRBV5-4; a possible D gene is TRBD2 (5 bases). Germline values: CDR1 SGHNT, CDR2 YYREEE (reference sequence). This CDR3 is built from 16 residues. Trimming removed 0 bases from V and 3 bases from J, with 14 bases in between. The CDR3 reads CASSLALVGETDTQYF. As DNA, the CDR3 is TGTGCCAGCAGCTTGGCCCTTGTCGGGGAAACAGATACGCAGTATTTT.

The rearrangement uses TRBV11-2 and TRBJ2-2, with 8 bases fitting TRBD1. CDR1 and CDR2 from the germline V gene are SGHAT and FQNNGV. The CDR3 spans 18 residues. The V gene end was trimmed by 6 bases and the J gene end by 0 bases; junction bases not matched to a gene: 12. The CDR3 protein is CASRTWRTGLTNTGELFF. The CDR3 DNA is TGTGCCAGCAGAACATGGAGGACAGGGCTGACGAACACCGGGGAGCTGTTTTTT.

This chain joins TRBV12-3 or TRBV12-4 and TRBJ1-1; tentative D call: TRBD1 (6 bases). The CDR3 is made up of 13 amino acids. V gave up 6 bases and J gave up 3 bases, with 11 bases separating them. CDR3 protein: CASRTQGYTEAFF. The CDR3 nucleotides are TGTGCCAGCAGAACACAGGGTTACACTGAAGCTTTCTTT.

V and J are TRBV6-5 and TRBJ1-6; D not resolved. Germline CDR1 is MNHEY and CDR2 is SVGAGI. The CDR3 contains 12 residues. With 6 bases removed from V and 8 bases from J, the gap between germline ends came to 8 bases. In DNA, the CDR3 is TGTGCCAGCAGGAAAGGAGATTCACCCCTCCACTTT. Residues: CASRKGDSPLHF.

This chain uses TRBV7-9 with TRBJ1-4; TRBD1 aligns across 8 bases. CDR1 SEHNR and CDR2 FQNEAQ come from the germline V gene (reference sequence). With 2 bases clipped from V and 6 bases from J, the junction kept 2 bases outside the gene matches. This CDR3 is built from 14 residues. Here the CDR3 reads CASSLKGQDEKLFF. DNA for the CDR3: TGTGCCAGCAGCTTAAAGGGACAGGATGAAAAACTGTTTTTT.

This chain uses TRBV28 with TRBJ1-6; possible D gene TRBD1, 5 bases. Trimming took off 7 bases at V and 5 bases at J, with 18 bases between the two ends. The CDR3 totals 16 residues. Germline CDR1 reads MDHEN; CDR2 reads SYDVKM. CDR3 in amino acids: CASTTGGGRDNSPLHF. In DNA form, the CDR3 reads TGTGCCAGCACCACGGGGGGAGGGCGGGATAATTCACCCCTCCACTTT.

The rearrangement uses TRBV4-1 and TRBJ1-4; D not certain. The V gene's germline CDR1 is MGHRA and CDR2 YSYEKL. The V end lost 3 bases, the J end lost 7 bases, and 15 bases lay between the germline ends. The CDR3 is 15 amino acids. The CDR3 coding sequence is TGCGCCAGCAGCCAGACCCAGTCCGGGGTTGAAAAACTGTTTTTT. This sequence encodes CASSQTQSGVEKLFF.

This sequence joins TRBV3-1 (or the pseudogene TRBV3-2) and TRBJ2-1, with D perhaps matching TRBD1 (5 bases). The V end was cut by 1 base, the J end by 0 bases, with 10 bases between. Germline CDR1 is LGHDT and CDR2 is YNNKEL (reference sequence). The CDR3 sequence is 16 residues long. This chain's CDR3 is CASSQATVSSYNEQFF. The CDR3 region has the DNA TGTGCCAGCAGCCAAGCGACAGTGAGCTCCTACAATGAGCAGTTCTTC.

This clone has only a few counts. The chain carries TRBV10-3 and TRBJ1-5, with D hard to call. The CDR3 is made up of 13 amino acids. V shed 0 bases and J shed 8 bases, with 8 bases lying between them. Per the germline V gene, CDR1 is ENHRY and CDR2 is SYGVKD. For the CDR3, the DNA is TGTGCCATCAGTGAGTCGGGTCGGGAGCCCCAGCATTTT. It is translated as CAISESGREPQHF.

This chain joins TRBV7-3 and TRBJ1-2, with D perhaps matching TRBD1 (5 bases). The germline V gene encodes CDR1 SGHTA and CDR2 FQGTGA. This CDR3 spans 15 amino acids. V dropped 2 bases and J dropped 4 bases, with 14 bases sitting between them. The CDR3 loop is CASSLLGRLGYGYTF. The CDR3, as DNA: TGTGCCAGCAGCTTATTGGGGCGGCTGGGCTATGGCTACACCTTC.

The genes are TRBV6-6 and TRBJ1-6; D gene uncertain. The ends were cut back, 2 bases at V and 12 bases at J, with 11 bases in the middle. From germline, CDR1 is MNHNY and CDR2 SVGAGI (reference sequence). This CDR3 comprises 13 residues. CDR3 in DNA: TGTGCCAGCAGTTACGCCCCGGGTGGACCCCTCCACTTT. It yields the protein CASSYAPGGPLHF.

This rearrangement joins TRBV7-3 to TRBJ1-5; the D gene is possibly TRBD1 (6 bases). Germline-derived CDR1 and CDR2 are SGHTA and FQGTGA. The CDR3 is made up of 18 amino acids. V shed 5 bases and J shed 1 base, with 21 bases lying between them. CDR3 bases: TGTGCCAGCAGCACCCATAGGGGGACATTCTTAAGCAATCAGCCCCAGCATTTT. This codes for CASSTHRGTFLSNQPQHF.